The 16 T cell receptor beta chains given below trace back to one sample, sequenced in a study of T cell repertoires in cytomegalovirus infection. Using its own MiXCR run on the reads, TCRdb lists one record per CDR3 protein. The table lists a few hundred thousand distinct CDR3 sequences, approximately 15% of them singletons, with approximately 44% in the top ten. Input material: CD8+ T cells from PBMCs. These receptors were obtained from a human donor in good health (CMV status not recorded). Some clones in this sample may be carry-over from other donors' samples.

This clonotype has a count of ten or more. This chain connects TRBV7-2 to TRBJ2-2; D is uncertain. The germline gives CDR1 SGHTA, CDR2 FQGNSA. Deletions cut 3 bases from V and 0 bases from J, with 8 bases between. This CDR3 contains 15 residues. DNA of the CDR3: TGTGCCAGCAGCTTTAAGGTCGCGAACACCGGGGAGCTGTTTTTT. This codes for CASSFKVANTGELFF.

This clonotype turned up a few times. The rearrangement joins TRBV4-1 to TRBJ1-1, with D maybe TRBD1 (5 bases). Germline V gives CDR1 MGHRA, CDR2 YSYEKL. The CDR3 consists of 16 residues. V lost 1 base, J lost 1 base, and 13 bases lay in between. CDR3 coding DNA: TGCGCCAGCAGCCAAGTCGACCGACAGACGAACACTGAAGCTTTCTTT. This codes for CASSQVDRQTNTEAFF.

The chain employs TRBV7-9 and TRBJ2-2; 9 positions agree with TRBD1. V gave up 5 bases and J gave up 4 bases; unmatched junction bases: 8. Germline CDR1 is SEHNR and CDR2 is FQNEAQ (reference sequence). This CDR3 region has 16 residues. The CDR3 sequence is CASSPRTGESTGELFF. Here the CDR3 DNA reads TGTGCCAGCAGCCCCCGGACAGGGGAGAGCACCGGGGAGCTGTTTTTT.

This sequence joins TRBV2 and TRBJ2-7; tentative D call: TRBD2 (5 bases). The CDR3 length is 16 residues. Germline CDR1 and CDR2: SNHLY and FYNNEI. V was trimmed by 6 bases and J by 0 bases, leaving 18 bases between them. CDR3 protein: CASSGLRLASSYEQYF. The CDR3 nucleotides are TGTGCCAGCAGCGGGCTAAGGCTAGCTAGCTCCTACGAGCAGTACTTC.

This clonotype was counted many times. CDR3 bases: TGTGCCAGCAGCTTAGGTAGGGGAGGGTACACTGAAGCTTTCTTT. Encoded protein: CASSLGRGGYTEAFF. The chain links TRBV7-2 to TRBJ1-1; a weak D match, TRBD1 (5 bases). The V end lost 1 base, the J end lost 3 bases, and 12 bases lay between the germline ends. Germline V gene data show CDR1 as SGHTA and CDR2 as FQGNSA. This CDR3 spans 15 amino acids.

This clonotype was detected many times. This chain joins TRBV6-1 and TRBJ2-5; D gene ambiguous. CDR3 length: 14 residues. V was pared by 4 bases and J by 0 bases, with 9 bases between. The germline gives CDR1 MNHNS, CDR2 SASEGT. The CDR3 protein is CASSGEMYQETQYF. In DNA, the CDR3 is TGTGCCAGCAGTGGAGAGATGTACCAAGAGACCCAGTACTTC.

The sample holds many counts of this clonotype. The DNA for the CDR3 is TGCGCCAGCAGCCAAGGAGTCAGGGAGTATGCTGAAGCTTTCTTT. Protein sequence: CASSQGVREYAEAFF. This sequence joins TRBV4-1 and TRBJ1-1, with a tentative D call TRBD1 (5 bases). Trimming cost V 1 base and J 6 bases, with 15 bases left between them. CDR3 length equals 15 residues. Germline CDR1 reads MGHRA; CDR2 reads YSYEKL.

This clonotype was recorded many times. The chain uses TRBV7-6 and TRBJ2-3; 10 nucleotides align to TRBD2. Trimming removed 5 bases from V and 3 bases from J; junction bases left unmatched: 5. Germline loops: CDR1 SGHVS, CDR2 FNYEAQ. The CDR3 length is 15 residues. The DNA for the CDR3 is TGTGCCAGCAGCCGCAATAGCGGGGGGACAGATACGCAGTATTTT. It translates to CASSRNSGGTDTQYF.

The table lists this clonotype with many counts. The chain recombines TRBV2 with TRBJ1-6; TRBD1 might be the D (6 bases). The V gene lost 8 bases and the J gene lost 7 bases, with 18 bases spanning the gap. Germline loops: CDR1 SNHLY, CDR2 FYNNEI. The CDR3 is made up of 15 amino acids. CDR3 coding DNA: TGTGCCAGCTTGGTATCCGGGACAAGAAATTCACCCCTCCACTTT. Encoded protein: CASLVSGTRNSPLHF. Based on the CDR3 plus reference TRBV2 and TRBJ1-6, the full variable domain is EPEVTQTPSHQVTQMGQEVILRCVPISNHLYFYWYRQILGQKVEFLVSFYNNEISEKSEIFDDQFSVERPDGSNFTLKIRSTKLEDSAMYFCASLVSGTRNSPLHFGNGTRLTVT.

The V and J genes are TRBV6-5 and TRBJ1-1; D is uncertain. V gave up 8 bases and J gave up 11 bases, with 24 bases separating them. This CDR3 has 14 amino acids. CDR1 is MNHEY and CDR2 is SVGAGI in the germline V gene. In DNA form, the CDR3 reads TGTGCCAGCCTGCAACCCGGGAGTCCTAAAGGGGCTTTCTTT. Its protein is CASLQPGSPKGAFF.

The J gene is TRBJ1-1, the V gene TRBV29-1; D is ambiguous. Deletions cut 7 bases from V and 7 bases from J, with 10 bases between. The length of the CDR3 is 10 residues. CDR1 is SQVTM, CDR2 ANQGSEA, per germline. For the CDR3, the DNA is TGCAGCGCAACAGAAAATGAAGCTTTCTTT. It encodes CSATENEAFF.

The chain combines TRBV5-4 with TRBJ2-7; D may be TRBD2 (6 bases). V was shortened by 4 bases and J by 1 base, with 9 bases between the two germline ends. Germline V gives CDR1 SGHNT, CDR2 YYREEE (reference sequence). CDR3 length: 13 residues. CDR3 region: CASSSRESYEQYF. The CDR3 DNA is TGTGCCAGCAGCAGCCGGGAGTCCTACGAGCAGTACTTC.

The chain employs TRBV7-4 and TRBJ2-7, with no clear D. This CDR3 spans 15 amino acids. V was cut by 3 bases and J by 0 bases, with 12 bases left in between. CDR1 SGHVT and CDR2 SQSDAQ come from the germline V gene. CDR3 nucleotide sequence: TGTGCCAGCAGCTTCAGGACCGCTAACTCCTACGAGCAGTACTTC. Translation: CASSFRTANSYEQYF. Looking up the rest from reference TRBV7-4 and TRBJ2-7 gives the full variable domain: GAGVSQSPRYKVAKRGRDVALRCDSISGHVTLYWYRQTLGQGSEVLTYSQSDAQRDKSGRPSGRFSAERPERSVSTLKIQRTEQGDSAVYLCASSFRTANSYEQYFGPGTRLTVT.

V usage is TRBV7-6 and J usage is TRBJ2-1; 9 bases map to TRBD1. V lost 5 bases to trimming and J lost 5 bases; unmatched junction nucleotides: 4. The CDR3 has 14 amino acids. Germline values: CDR1 SGHVS, CDR2 FNYEAQ. CDR3 coding DNA: TGTGCCAGCAGCCGCTGGACAGGGGACAATGAGCAGTTCTTC. Translation gives CASSRWTGDNEQFF.

This clonotype has at least ten counts. The rearrangement uses TRBV5-5 and TRBJ1-1, with 7 bases aligning to TRBD1. The CDR3 has 15 amino acids. V lost 5 bases to trimming and J lost 0 bases; unmatched junction nucleotides: 7. Germline values: CDR1 SGHKS, CDR2 YYEKEE (reference sequence). The DNA of the CDR3 is TGTGCCAGCAGGGAGGGACAGCTCATGAACACTGAAGCTTTCTTT. Translation: CASREGQLMNTEAFF. The complete variable domain, with remaining parts taken from reference TRBV5-5 and TRBJ1-1, reads DAGVTQSPTHLIKTRGQQVTLRCSPISGHKSVSWYQQVLGQGPQFIFQYYEKEERGRGNFPDRFSARQFPNYSSELNVNALLLGDSALYLCASREGQLMNTEAFFGQGTRLTVV.

There are many counts of this clonotype. The J gene is TRBJ2-7, the V gene TRBV28, with a possible D match to TRBD1 (8 bases). V was trimmed by 6 bases and J by 3 bases, leaving 18 bases between them. In germline, CDR1 is MDHEN, CDR2 SYDVKM. CDR3 length: 15 amino acids. The CDR3 reads CASSPPTGEGYEQYF. The CDR3 DNA sequence: TGTGCCAGCAGCCCTCCGACAGGGGAGGGCTACGAGCAGTACTTC. Full variable domain (remainder filled in from reference TRBV28 and TRBJ2-7): DVKVTQSSRYLVKRTGEKVFLECVQDMDHENMFWYRQDPGLGLRLIYFSYDVKMKEKGDIPEGYSVSREKKERFSLILESASTNQTSMYLCASSPPTGEGYEQYFGPGTRLTVT.